This T cell receptor (beta chain) was identified in a study of T cell changes during pregnancy in multiple sclerosis. The data were produced by immunoSEQ multiplex PCR, yet TCRdb's version contains in-frame clones alone and is incomplete. The data show around 63,000 clones, 80% to 95% seen once. The receptor was isolated from a female donor in good health, enrolled as a control in a pregnancy study. The sample here was CD8+ T cells from peripheral blood mononuclear cells, taken in the third trimester of pregnancy.

CDR3 amino acids: CASFSGGVTDTQYF. CDR3 in DNA: TGTGCCAGCTTTTCGGGCGGGGTCACAGATACGCAGTATTTT. V usage is TRBV27 and J usage is TRBJ2-3; a weak D match, TRBD2 (6 bases). CDR1 and CDR2 (germline): MNHEY, SMNVEV (reference sequence). V lost 8 bases, J lost 2 bases, and 14 bases lay in between. This CDR3 contains 14 residues.